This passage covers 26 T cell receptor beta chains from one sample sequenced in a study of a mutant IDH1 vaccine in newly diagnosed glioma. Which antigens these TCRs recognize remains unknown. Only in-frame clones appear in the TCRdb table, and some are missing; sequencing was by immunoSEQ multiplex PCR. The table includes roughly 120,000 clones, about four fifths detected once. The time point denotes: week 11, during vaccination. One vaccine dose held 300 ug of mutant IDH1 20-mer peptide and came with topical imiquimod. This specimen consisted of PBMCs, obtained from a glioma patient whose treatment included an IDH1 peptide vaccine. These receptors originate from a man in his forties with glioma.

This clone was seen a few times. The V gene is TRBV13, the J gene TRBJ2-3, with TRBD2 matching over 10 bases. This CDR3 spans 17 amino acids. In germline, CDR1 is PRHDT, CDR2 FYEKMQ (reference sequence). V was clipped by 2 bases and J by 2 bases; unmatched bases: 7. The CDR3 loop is CASSLLASGGHTDTQYF. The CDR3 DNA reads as TGTGCCAGCAGCTTACTGGCTAGCGGGGGCCACACAGATACGCAGTATTTT. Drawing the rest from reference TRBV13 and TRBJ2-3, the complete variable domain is AAGVIQSPRHLIKEKRETATLKCYPIPRHDTVYWYQQGPGQDPQFLISFYEKMQSDKGSIPDRFSAQQFSDYHSELNMSSLELGDSALYFCASSLLASGGHTDTQYFGPGTRLTVL.

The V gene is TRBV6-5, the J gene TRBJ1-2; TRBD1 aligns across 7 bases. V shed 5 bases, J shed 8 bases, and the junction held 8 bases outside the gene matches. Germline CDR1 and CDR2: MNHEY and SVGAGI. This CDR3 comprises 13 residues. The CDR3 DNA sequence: TGTGCCAGCAGTCGACAGGGAACGCGAGGCTACACCTTC. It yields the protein CASSRQGTRGYTF.

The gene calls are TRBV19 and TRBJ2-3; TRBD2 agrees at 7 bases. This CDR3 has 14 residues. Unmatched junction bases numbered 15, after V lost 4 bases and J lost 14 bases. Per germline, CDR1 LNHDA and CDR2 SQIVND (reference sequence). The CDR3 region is CASSTSAGLRGMYF. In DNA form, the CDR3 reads TGTGCCAGTAGTACCTCTGCGGGACTACGGGGCATGTATTTT.

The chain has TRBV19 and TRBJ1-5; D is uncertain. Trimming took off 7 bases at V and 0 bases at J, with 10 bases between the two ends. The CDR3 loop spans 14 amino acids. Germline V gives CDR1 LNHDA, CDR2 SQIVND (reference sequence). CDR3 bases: TGTGCCAGTAACGGTGGGTATAGCAATCAGCCCCAGCATTTT. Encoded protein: CASNGGYSNQPQHF.

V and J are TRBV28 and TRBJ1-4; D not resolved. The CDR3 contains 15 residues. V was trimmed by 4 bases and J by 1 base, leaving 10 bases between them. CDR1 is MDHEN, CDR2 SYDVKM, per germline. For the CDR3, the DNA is TGTGCCAGCAGTTCCCACTCGGGAACTAATGAAAAACTGTTTTTT. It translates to CASSSHSGTNEKLFF.

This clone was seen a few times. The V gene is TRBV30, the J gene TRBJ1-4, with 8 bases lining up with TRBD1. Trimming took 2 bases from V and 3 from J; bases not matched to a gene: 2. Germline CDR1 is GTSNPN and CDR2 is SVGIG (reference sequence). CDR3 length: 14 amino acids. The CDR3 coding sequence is TGTGCCTGGAGTCAGGGGGCGCCTAATGAAAAACTGTTTTTT. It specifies CAWSQGAPNEKLFF.

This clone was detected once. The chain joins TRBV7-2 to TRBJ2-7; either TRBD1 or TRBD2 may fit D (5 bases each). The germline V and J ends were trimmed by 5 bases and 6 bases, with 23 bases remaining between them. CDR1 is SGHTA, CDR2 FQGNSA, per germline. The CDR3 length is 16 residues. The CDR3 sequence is CASSRTISGAPTEQYF. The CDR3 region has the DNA TGTGCCAGCAGCCGTACAATCTCCGGGGCCCCCACCGAGCAGTACTTC.

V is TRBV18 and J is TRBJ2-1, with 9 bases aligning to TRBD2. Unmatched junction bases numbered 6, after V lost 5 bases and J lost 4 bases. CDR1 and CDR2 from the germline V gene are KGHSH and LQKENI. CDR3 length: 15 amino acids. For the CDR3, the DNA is TGTGCCAGCTCAACAAAAGCGGGAGGATACAATGAGCAGTTCTTC. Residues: CASSTKAGGYNEQFF.

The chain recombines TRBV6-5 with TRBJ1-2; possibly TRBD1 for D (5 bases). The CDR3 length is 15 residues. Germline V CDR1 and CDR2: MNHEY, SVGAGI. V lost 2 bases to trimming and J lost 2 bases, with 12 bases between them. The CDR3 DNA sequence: TGTGCCAGCAGTTACAGGGACCCGATGAACTATGGCTACACCTTC. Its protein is CASSYRDPMNYGYTF.

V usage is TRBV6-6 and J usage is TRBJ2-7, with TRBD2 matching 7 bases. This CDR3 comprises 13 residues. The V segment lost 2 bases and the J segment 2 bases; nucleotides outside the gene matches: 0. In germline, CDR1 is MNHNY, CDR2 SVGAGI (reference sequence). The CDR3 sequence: CASSYGRAYEQYF. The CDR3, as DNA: TGTGCCAGCAGTTACGGGAGGGCCTACGAGCAGTACTTC.

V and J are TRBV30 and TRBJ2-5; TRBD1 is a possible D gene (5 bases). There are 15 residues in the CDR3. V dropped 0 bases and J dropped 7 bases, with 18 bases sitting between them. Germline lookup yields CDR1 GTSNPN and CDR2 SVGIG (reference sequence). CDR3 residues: CAWSVPRTQGGTQYF. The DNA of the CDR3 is TGTGCCTGGAGTGTACCCCGGACCCAGGGCGGGACCCAGTACTTC.

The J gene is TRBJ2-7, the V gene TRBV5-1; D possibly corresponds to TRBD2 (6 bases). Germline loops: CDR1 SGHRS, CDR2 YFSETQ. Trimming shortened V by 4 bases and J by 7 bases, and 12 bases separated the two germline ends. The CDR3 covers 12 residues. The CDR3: CASSPLGGEQYF. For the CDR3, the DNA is TGCGCCAGCAGCCCCCTCGGGGGTGAGCAGTACTTC.

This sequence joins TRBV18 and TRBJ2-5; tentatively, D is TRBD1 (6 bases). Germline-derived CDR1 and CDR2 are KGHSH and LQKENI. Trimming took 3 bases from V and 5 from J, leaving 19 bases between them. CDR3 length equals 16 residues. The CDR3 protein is CASSPKTGGLSETQYF. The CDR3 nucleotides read TGTGCCAGCTCACCGAAGACAGGAGGCCTTAGCGAGACCCAGTACTTC.

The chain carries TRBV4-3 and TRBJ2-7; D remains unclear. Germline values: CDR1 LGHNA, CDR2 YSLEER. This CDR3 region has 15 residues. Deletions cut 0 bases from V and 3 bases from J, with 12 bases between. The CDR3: CASSQDDPIIYEQYF. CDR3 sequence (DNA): TGCGCCAGCAGCCAAGATGACCCAATAATCTACGAGCAGTACTTC.

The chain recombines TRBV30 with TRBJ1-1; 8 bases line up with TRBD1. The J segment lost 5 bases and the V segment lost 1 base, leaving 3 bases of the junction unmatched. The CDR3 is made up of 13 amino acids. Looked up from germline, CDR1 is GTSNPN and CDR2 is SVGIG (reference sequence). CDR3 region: CAWSANRGTEAFF. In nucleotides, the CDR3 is TGTGCCTGGAGTGCGAACAGGGGGACTGAAGCTTTCTTT.

The CDR3 DNA sequence: TGTGCCAGCAGCTACCGGGCGGGAGTAGCGGAGACCCAGTACTTC. It codes for CASSYRAGVAETQYF. The chain uses TRBV27 and TRBJ2-5, with 7 bases fitting TRBD2. Germline V gene sequence: CDR1 MNHEY, CDR2 SMNVEV (reference sequence). V gave up 6 bases and J gave up 5 bases; unmatched junction bases: 12. CDR3 length: 15 amino acids.

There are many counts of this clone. This CDR3 is CASSSGTLGNTEAFF. For the CDR3, the DNA is TGTGCCAGCAGCTCGGGGACTCTGGGGAACACTGAAGCTTTCTTT. The chain has TRBV9 and TRBJ1-1, with D possibly matching TRBD1 (5 bases). Germline-derived CDR1 and CDR2 are SGDLS and YYNGEE. With 4 bases removed from V and 1 base from J, the gap between germline ends came to 14 bases. The CDR3 has 15 residues.

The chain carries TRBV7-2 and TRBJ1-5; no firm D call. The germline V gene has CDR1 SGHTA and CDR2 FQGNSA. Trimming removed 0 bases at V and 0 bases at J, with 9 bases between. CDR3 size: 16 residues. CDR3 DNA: TGTGCCAGCAGCTTAGCAACAGCTTATAGCAATCAGCCCCAGCATTTT. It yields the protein CASSLATAYSNQPQHF.

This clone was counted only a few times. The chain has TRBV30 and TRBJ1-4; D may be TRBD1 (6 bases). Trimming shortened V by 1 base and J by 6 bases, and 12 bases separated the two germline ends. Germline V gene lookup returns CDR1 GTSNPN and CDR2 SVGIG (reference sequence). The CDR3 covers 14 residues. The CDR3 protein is CAWSGGGAYEKLFF. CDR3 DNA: TGTGCCTGGAGTGGAGGGGGGGCTTATGAAAAACTGTTTTTT. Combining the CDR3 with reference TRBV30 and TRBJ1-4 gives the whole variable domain SQTIHQWPATLVQPVGSPLSLECTVEGTSNPNLYWYRQAAGRGLQLLFYSVGIGQISSEVPQNLSASRPQDRQFILSSKKLLLSDSGFYLCAWSGGGAYEKLFFGSGTQLSVL.

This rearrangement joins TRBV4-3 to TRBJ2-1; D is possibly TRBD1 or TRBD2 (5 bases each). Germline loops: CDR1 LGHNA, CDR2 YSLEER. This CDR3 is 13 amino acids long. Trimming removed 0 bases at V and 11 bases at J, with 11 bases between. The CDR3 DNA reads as TGCGCCAGCAGCCAAGAGGGGGACCTCCAGCAGTTCTTC. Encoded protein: CASSQEGDLQQFF.

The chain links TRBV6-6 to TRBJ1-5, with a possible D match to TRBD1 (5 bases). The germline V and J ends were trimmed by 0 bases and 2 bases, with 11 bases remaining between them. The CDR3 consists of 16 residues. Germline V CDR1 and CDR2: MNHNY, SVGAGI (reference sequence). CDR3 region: CASSYSEGKGNQPQHF. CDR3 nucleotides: TGTGCCAGCAGTTACTCGGAGGGGAAGGGCAATCAGCCCCAGCATTTT.

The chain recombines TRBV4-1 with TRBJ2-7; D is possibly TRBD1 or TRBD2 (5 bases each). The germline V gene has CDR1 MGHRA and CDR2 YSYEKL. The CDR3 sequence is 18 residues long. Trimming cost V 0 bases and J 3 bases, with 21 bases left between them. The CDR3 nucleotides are TGCGCCAGCAGCCAAGACGGTTTAGGTGCTTGGGGGATCTACGAGCAGTACTTC. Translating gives CASSQDGLGAWGIYEQYF.

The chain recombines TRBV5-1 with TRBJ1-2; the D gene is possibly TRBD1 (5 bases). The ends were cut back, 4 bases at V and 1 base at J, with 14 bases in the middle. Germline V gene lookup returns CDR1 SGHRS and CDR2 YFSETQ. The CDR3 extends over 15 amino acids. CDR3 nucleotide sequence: TGCGCCAGCAGCCCCCGGGGGGAATATAACTATGGCTACACCTTC. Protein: CASSPRGEYNYGYTF.

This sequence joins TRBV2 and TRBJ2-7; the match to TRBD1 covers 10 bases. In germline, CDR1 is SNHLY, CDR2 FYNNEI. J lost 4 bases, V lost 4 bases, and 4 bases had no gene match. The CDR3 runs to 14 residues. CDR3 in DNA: TGTGCCAGCAGTGCAAGGGACAGGGGTTACGAGCAGTACTTC. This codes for CASSARDRGYEQYF.

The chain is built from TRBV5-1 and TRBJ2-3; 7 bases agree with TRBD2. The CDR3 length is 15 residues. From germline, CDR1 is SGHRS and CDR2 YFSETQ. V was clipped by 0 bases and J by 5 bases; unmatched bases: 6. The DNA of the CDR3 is TGCGCCAGCAGCTTGGAGTCTAGCGGCCAAGATACGCAGTATTTT. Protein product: CASSLESSGQDTQYF.

CDR3 coding DNA: TGTGCCAGCAGTGTTAGGGCCGCTAGCACAGATACGCAGTATTTT. It specifies CASSVRAASTDTQYF. This chain uses TRBV6-1 with TRBJ2-3; D call uncertain. Deletions cut 4 bases from V and 0 bases from J, with 11 bases between. Germline V gives CDR1 MNHNS, CDR2 SASEGT. This CDR3 has 15 amino acids.